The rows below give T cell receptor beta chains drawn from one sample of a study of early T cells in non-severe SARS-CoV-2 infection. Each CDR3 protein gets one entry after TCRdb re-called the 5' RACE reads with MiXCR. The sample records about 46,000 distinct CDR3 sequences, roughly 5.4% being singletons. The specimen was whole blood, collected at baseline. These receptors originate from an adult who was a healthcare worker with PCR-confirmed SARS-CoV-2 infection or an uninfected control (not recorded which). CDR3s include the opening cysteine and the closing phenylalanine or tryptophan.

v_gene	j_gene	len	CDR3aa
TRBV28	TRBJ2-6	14	CASSFASGANVLTF
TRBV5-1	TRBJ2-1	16	CASSKPLAGVGNEQFF
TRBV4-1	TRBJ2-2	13	CASSRPNTGELFF
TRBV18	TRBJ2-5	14	CASSLAGLRGTQYF
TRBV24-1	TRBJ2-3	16	CATSDLKAGSTDTQYF
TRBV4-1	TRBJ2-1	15	CASSQEPQTSNEQFF
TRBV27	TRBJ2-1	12	CASSPLNNEQFF
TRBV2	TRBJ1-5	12	CASSEPNQPQHF
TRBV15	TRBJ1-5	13	CATSRAGNQPQHF
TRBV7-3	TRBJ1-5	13	CASSLDFTSPQHF
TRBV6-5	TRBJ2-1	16	CASSYSIGGSYNEQFF
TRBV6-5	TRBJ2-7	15	CASSRQGTSSYEQYF
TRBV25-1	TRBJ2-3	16	CASSSGLAGGNDTQYF
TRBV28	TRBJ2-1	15	CASRLAGGNRNEQFF
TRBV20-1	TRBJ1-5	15	CSALVPELSNQPQHF
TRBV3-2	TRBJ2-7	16	CASSQEGRKRSYEQYF
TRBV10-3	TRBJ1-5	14	CAISGETGNQPQHF
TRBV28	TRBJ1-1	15	CASSPTDSMNTEAFF
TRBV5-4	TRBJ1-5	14	CASSLGLGQQPQHF
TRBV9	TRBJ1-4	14	CASSEGIANEKLFF
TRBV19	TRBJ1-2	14	CASTPQRYDYGYTF
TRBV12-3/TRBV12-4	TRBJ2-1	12	CASSLNHNEQFF
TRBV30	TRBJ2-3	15	CAWGRLAGYTDTQYF
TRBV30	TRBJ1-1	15	CAWHPPGQVNTEAFF
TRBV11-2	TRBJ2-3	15	CASSLRGGRKDTQYF
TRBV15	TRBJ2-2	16	CATRPMGQFHTGELFF
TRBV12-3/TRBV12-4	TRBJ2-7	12	CASSTGPREQYF
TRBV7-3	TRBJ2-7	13	CASSFGLADEQYF
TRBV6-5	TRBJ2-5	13	CASREPPREAQYF
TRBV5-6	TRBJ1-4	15	CASSPRATLNEKLFF
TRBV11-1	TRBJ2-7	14	CASSSRGFTYEQYF
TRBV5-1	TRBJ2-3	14	CASRSSSSTDTQYF
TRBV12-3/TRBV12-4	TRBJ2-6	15	CASSLMGSGANVLTF
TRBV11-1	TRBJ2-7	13	CASSSRTFYEQYF
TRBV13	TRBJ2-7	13	CASSSTNGDEQYF
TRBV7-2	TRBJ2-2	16	CASSLDGTRNTGELFF
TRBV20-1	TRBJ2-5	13	CSARDSGRETQYF
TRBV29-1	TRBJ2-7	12	CSVYVDSYEQYF
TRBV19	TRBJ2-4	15	CASSSSVLAKNIQYF
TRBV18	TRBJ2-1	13	CASSPPALPEQFF
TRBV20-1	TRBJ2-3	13	CSATASGLDTQYF
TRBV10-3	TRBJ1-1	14	CAISEARFSTEAFF
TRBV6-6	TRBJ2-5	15	CASLGGTGMLETQYF
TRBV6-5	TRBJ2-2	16	CASSSGGFRDTGELFF
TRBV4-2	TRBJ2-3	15	CASSQAGWAPDTQYF
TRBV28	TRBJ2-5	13	CASMRLTEETQYF